This T cell receptor (beta chain) is from a study of blood T cells in healthy people across ages. The CDR3 extends over 11 amino acids. Germline V CDR1 and CDR2: SGDLS, YYNGEE. V lost 1 base, J lost 7 bases, and 5 bases lay in between. A second about 6 to 12 cycle PCR used barcoded and J-beta primers. The authors tagged each cDNA molecule using a template-switch adaptor with 12 random nucleotides. Each sample provided no less than 2.5 million CDR3-containing paired-end reads. TCRdb re-analysed the 5' RACE reads in MiXCR, keeping a single row per CDR3 protein. The table lists 2 million or so distinct CDR3 sequences, roughly 49% of them singletons, with less than 2.5% in the top ten. PBMCs numbering at least 7 million were isolated per sample.

The sample taken for sequencing was blood. This clonotype originated in a woman aged 40 to 50 in good health. The chain is built from TRBV9 and TRBJ1-2; D is undetermined. The CDR3 is CASSVHTGYTF. CDR3 sequence (DNA): TGTGCCAGCAGCGTACATACTGGCTACACCTTC.